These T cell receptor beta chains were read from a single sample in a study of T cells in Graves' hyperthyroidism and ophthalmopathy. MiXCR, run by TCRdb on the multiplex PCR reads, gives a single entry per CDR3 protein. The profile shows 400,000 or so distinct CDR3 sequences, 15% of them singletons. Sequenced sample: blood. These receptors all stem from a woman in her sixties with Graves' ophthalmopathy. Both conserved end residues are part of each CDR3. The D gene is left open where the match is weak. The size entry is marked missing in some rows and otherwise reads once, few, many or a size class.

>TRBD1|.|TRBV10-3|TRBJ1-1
CAIGTGKSNTEAFF
TGTGCCATCGGGACAGGGAAATCTAACACTGAAGCTTTCTTT
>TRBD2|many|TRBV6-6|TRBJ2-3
CASSYPTRLAGDTDTQYF
TGTGCCAGCAGTTACCCTACCAGACTAGCGGGAGACACAGATACGCAGTATTTT
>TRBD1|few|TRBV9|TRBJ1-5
CASSGGDRGTFNQPQHF
TGTGCCAGCAGCGGAGGGGACAGGGGGACCTTCAATCAGCCCCAGCATTTT
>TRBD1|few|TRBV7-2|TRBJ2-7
CASSLAFDRGNEQYF
TGTGCCAGCAGCTTAGCCTTCGACAGGGGGAATGAGCAGTACTTC
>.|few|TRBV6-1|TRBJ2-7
CASSEAGAEAYEQYF
TGTGCCAGCAGTGAAGCGGGGGCCGAAGCCTACGAGCAGTACTTC
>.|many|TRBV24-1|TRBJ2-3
CATSGAGRTDTQYF
TGTGCCACCAGTGGGGCGGGCCGCACAGATACGCAGTATTTT
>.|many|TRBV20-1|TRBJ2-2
CSAGSRDSNTGELFF
TGCAGTGCTGGGTCCCGGGACTCCAACACCGGGGAGCTGTTTTTT
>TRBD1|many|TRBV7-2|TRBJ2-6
CASAGQGVPGANVLTF
TGTGCCAGCGCCGGCCAGGGGGTGCCTGGGGCCAACGTCCTGACTTTC
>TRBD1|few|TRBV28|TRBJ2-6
CASSRPGQGATGANVLTF
TGTGCCAGCAGTCGACCGGGACAGGGGGCGACTGGGGCCAACGTCCTGACTTTC
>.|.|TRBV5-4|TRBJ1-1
CASRMTVNTEAFF
TGTGCCAGCAGGATGACGGTGAACACTGAAGCTTTCTTT
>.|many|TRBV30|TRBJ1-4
CAWSIGANEKLFF
TGTGCCTGGAGTATTGGGGCTAATGAAAAACTGTTTTTT